The T cell receptor beta chain described here comes from a study of blood T cells in healthy people across ages. Whole-study findings and limits: Percentage of naive T cells showed a strong correlation with TCR beta diversity. A roughly linear age-dependent decrease characterized TCR beta diversity per million T cells. CMV status of donors was unknown, possibly confounding expanded clonotype changes.

Concerning this clonotype: Antigen specificity is unknown.

For the second PCR, which ran for roughly 6 to 12 cycles, a sample-barcoded 5' primer and a J-beta primer mix were used. Every sample gave at least 2.5 million paired-end reads containing CDR3. TCRdb re-analysed the 5' RACE reads in MiXCR, keeping a single row per CDR3 protein. The sample includes roughly 900,000 distinct CDR3 sequences, 40% to 60% of them seen just once. Material for sequencing was blood. The receptor's source is a man aged 25 to 45 in good health.

CDR3 residues: CSLTGTSVYNEQFF. CDR3 coding DNA: TGCAGCTTGACCGGGACATCGGTCTACAATGAGCAGTTCTTC. The V and J genes are TRBV29-1 and TRBJ2-1, with D tentatively TRBD1 (6 bases). The germline V gene has CDR1 SQVTM and CDR2 ANQGSEA. The CDR3 is 14 residues long. Trimming took off 8 bases at V and 3 bases at J, with 17 bases between the two ends.